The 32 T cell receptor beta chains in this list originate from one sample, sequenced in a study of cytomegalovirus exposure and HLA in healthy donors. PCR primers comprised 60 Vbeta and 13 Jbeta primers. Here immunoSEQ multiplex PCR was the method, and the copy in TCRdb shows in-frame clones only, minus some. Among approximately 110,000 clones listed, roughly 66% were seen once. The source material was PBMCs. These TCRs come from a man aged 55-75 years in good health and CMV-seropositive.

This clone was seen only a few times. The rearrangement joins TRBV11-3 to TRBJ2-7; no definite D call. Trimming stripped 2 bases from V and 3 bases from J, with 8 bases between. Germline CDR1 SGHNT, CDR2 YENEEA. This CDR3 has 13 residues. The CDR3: CASSLNNFYEQYF. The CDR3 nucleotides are TGTGCCAGCAGCTTAAATAACTTCTACGAGCAGTACTTC.

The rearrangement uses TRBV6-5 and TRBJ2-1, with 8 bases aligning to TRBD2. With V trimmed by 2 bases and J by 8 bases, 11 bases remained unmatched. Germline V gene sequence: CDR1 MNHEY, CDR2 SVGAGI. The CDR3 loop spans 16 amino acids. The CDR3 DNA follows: TGTGCCAGCAGTTACGCTCGGGACGGGGGGGCCGATGAGCAGTTCTTC. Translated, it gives CASSYARDGGADEQFF.

In DNA form, the CDR3 reads TGTGCCAGCAGTGAACAAGCCTATGGCTACACCTTC. Amino acids: CASSEQAYGYTF. The V and J genes are TRBV6-1 and TRBJ1-2; no clear D gene. The CDR3 has 12 amino acids. Per germline, CDR1 MNHNS and CDR2 SASEGT. Trimming shortened V by 2 bases and J by 4 bases, and 5 bases separated the two germline ends.

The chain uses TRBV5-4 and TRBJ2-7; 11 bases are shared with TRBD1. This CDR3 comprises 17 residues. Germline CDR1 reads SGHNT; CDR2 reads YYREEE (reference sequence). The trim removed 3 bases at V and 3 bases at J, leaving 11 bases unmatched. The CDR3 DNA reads TGTGCCAGCAGCTCAGGACAGGGGGCCACTTATGACTACGAGCAGTACTTC. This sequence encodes CASSSGQGATYDYEQYF.

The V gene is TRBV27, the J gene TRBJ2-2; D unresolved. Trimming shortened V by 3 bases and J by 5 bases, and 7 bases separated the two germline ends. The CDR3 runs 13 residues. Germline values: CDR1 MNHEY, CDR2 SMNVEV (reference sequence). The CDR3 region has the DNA TGTGCCAGCAGTTTGATTCGGACCGGGGAGCTGTTTTTT. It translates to CASSLIRTGELFF.

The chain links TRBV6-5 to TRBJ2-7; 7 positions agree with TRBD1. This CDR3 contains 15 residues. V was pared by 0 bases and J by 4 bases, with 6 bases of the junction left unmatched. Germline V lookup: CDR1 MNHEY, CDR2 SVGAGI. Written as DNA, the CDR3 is TGTGCCAGCAGTTACTCGATACAGGGGTTATACGAGCAGTACTTC. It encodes CASSYSIQGLYEQYF.

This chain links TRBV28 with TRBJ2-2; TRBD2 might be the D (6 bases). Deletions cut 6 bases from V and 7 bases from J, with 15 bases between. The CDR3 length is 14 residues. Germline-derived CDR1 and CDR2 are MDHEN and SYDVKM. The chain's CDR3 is CASSVTGGDGELFF. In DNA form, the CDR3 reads TGTGCCAGCAGCGTTACAGGAGGGGACGGGGAGCTGTTTTTT.

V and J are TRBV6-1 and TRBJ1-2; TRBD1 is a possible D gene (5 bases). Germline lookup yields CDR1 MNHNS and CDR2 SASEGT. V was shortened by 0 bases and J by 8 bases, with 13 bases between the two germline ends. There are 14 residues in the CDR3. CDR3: CASSEASTGVGYTF. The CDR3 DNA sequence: TGTGCCAGCAGTGAAGCGAGTACAGGAGTCGGCTACACCTTC.

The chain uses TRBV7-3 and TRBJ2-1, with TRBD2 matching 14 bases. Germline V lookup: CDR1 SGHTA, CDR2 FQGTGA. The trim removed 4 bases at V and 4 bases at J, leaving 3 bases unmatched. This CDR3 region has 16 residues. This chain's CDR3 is CASSSRLAGGYNEQFF. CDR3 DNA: TGTGCCAGCAGCTCCAGACTAGCGGGGGGGTACAATGAGCAGTTCTTC.

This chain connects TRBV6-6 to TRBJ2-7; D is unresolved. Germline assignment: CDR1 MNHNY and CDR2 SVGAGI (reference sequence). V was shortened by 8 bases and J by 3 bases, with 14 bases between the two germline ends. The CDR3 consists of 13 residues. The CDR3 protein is CASGPRLLYEQYF. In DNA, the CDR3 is TGTGCCAGCGGTCCCCGACTCCTCTACGAGCAGTACTTC.

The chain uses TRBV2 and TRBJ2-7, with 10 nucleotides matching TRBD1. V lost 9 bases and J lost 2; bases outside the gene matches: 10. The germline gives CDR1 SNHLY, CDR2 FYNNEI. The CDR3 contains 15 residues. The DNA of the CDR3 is TGTGCCAGAGGTTCCGGGGACAGGGGACCCTACGAGCAGTACTTC. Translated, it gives CARGSGDRGPYEQYF.

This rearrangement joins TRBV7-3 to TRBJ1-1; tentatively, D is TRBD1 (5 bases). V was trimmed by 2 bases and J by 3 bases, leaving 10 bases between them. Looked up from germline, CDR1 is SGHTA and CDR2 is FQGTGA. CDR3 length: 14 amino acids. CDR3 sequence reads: CASSLGGGDTEAFF. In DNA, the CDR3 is TGTGCCAGCAGCTTAGGGGGGGGAGACACTGAAGCTTTCTTT.

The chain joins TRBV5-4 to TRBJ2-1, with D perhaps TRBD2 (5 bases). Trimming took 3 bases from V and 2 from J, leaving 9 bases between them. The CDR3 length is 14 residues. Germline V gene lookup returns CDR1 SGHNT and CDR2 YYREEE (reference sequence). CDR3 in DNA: TGTGCCAGCAGCTCCCACGGGGCCTACAATGAGCAGTTCTTC. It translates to CASSSHGAYNEQFF.

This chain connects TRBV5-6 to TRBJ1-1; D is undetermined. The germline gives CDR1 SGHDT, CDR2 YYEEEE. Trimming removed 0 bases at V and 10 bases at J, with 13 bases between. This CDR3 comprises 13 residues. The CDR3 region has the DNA TGTGCCAGCAGCTTGGTTGGGAGGGTTGGAGCTTTCTTT. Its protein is CASSLVGRVGAFF.

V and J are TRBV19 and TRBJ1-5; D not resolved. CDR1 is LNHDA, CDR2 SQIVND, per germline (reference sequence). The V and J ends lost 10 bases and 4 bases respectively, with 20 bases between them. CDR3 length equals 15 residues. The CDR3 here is CATTRDPIPNQPQHF. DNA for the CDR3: TGTGCCACCACCCGGGATCCTATCCCAAATCAGCCCCAGCATTTT.

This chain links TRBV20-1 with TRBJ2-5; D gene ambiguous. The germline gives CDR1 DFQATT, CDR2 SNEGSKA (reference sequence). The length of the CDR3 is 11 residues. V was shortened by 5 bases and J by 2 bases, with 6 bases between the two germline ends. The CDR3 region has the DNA TGCAGTGCTCAAAAACAAGAGACCCAGTACTTC. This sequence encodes CSAQKQETQYF.

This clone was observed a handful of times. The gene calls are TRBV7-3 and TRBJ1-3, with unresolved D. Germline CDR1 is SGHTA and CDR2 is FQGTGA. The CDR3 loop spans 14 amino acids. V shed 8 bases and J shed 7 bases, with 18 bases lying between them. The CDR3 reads CASAVDGGGNTIYF. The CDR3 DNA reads TGTGCCAGCGCCGTGGACGGCGGAGGGAACACCATATATTTT.

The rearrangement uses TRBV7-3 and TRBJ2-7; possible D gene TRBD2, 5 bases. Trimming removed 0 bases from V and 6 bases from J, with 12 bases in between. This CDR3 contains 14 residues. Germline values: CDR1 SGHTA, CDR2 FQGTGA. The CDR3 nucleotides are TGTGCCAGCAGCTTAACCGGCCCGGGGTCCGAGCAGTACTTC. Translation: CASSLTGPGSEQYF.

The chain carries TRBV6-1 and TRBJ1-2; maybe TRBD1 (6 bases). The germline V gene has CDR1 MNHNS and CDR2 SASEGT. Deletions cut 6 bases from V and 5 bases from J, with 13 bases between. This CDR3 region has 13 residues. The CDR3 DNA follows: TGTGCCAGCAGCTCCGGGACAACGTATGGCTACACCTTC. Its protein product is CASSSGTTYGYTF.

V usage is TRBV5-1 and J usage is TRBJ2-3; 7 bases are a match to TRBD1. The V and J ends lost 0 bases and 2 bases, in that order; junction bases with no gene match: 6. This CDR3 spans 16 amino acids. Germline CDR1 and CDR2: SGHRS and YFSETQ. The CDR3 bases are TGCGCCAGCAGCTTGGGTAGGGGGCTATACACAGATACGCAGTATTTT. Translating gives CASSLGRGLYTDTQYF. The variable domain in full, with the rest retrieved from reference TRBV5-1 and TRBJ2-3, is KAGVTQTPRYLIKTRGQQVTLSCSPISGHRSVSWYQQTPGQGLQFLFEYFSETQRNKGNFPGRFSGRQFSNSRSEMNVSTLELGDSALYLCASSLGRGLYTDTQYFGPGTRLTVL.

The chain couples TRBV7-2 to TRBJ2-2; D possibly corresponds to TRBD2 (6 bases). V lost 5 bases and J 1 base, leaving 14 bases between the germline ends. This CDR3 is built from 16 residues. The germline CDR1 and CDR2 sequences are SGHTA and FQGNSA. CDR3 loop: CASSLDLGGNTGELFF. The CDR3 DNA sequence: TGTGCCAGCAGCCTAGACCTCGGGGGGAACACCGGGGAGCTGTTTTTT.

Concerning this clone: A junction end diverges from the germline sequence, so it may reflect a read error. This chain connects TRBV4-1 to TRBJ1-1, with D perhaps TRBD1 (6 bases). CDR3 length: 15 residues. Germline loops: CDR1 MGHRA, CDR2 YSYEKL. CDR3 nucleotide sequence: TGCGCCGGCAGCCAAGTGGGGGCCGGGAACACTGAAGCTTTCTTT. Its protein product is CAGSQVGAGNTEAFF.

CDR3 DNA: TGTGCCAGCAGCTTAATGTCCGGGTTAGTCTCTGGAAACACCATATATTTT. Protein product: CASSLMSGLVSGNTIYF. The chain uses TRBV7-8 and TRBJ1-3; no clear D gene. The CDR3 consists of 17 residues. Germline CDR1 reads SGHVS; CDR2 reads FQNEAQ. The V end lost 2 bases, the J end lost 0 bases, and 14 bases lay between the germline ends.

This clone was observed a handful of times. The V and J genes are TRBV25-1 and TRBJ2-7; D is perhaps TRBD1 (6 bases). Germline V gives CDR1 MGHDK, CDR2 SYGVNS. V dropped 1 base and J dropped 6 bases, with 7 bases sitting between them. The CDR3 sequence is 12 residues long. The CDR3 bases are TGTGCCAGCAGTGAATGGGGGCGCGAGCAGTACTTC. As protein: CASSEWGREQYF.

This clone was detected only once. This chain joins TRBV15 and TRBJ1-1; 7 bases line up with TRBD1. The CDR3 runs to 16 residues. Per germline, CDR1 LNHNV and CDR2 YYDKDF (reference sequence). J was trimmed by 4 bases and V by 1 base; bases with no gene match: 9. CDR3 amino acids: CATSRGTGEGRTEAFF. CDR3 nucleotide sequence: TGTGCCACCAGCAGAGGCACAGGGGAAGGTCGCACTGAAGCTTTCTTT.

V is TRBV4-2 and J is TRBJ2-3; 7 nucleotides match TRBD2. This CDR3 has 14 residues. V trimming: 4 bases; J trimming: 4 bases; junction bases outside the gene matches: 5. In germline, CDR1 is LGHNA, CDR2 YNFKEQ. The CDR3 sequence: CASSLGGVADTQYF. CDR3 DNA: TGTGCCAGCAGCCTGGGGGGGGTGGCAGATACGCAGTATTTT.

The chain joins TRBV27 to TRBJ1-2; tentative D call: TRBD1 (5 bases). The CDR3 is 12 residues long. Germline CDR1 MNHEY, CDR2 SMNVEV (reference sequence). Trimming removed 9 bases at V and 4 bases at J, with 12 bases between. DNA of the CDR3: TGTGCCAGAGCAGGGTTTAGCTATGGCTACACCTTC. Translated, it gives CARAGFSYGYTF.

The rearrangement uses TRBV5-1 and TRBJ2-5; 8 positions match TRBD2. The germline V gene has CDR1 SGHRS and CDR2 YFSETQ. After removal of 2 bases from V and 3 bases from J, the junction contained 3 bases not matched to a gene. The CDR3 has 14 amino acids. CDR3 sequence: CASSFSAGEETQYF. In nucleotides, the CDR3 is TGCGCCAGCAGCTTTTCAGCGGGGGAAGAGACCCAGTACTTC.

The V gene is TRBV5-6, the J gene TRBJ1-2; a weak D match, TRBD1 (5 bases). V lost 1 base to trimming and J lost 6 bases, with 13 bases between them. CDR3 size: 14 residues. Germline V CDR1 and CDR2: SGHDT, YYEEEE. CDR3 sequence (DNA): TGTGCCAGCAGCTTGCCCCGGGGGTTGGATGGCTACACCTTC. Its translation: CASSLPRGLDGYTF.

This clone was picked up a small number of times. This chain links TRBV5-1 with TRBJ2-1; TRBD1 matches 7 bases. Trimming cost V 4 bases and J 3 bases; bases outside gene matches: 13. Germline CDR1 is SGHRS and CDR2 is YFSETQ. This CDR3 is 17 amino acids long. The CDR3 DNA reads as TGCGCCAGCAGCCGCGCGACGGACGGGACAGTCTACAATGAGCAGTTCTTC. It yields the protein CASSRATDGTVYNEQFF.

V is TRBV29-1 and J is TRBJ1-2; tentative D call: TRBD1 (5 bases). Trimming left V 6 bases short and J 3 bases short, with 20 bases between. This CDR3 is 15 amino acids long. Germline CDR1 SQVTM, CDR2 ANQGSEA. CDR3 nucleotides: TGCAGCGTCGGGGGGGGGACCGAGGGAGACTATGGCTACACCTTC. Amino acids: CSVGGGTEGDYGYTF.

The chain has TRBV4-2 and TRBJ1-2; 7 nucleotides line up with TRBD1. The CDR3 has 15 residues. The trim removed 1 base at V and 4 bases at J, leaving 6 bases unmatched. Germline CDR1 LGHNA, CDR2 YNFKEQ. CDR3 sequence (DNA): TGTGCCAGCAGCCAAGGGGGGACAGACTTCTATGGCTACACCTTC. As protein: CASSQGGTDFYGYTF.